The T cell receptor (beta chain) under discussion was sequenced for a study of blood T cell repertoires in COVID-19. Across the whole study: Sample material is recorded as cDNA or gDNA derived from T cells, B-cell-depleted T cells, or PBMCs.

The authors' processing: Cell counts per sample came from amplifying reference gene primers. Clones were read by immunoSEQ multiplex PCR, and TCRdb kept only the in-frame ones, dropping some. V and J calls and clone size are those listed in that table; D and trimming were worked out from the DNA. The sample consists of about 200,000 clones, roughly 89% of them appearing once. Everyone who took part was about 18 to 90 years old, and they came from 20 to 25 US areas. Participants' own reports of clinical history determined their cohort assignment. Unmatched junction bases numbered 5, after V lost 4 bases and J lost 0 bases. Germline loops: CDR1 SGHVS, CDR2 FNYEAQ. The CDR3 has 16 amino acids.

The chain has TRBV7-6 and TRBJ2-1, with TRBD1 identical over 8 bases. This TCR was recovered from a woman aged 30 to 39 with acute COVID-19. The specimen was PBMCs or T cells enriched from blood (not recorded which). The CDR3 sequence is CASSSRGTGSYNEQFF. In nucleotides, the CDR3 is TGTGCCAGCAGCTCCCGTGGGACAGGCTCCTACAATGAGCAGTTCTTC. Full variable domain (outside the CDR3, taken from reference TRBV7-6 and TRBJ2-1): GAGVSQSPRYKVTKRGQDVALRCDPISGHVSLYWYRQALGQGPEFLTYFNYEAQQDKSGLPNDRFSAERPEGSISTLTIQRTEQRDSAMYRCASSSRGTGSYNEQFFGPGTRLTVL.